Below, 16 T cell receptor beta chains from the same sample are listed, as sequenced in a study of blood T cell repertoires in COVID-19. The method was immunoSEQ multiplex PCR; TCRdb's version includes in-frame clones alone and lacks a portion of them. The sample carries some 250,000 clones, around three quarters recorded once. Material: peripheral blood. The receptors were gathered from a woman of 80 years or more with acute or convalescent COVID-19.

This clone came up once. J is TRBJ2-5 and V is TRBV2; tentative D call: TRBD1 (6 bases). The CDR3 spans 14 residues. The germline gives CDR1 SNHLY, CDR2 FYNNEI. Trimming left V 6 bases short and J 4 bases short, with 15 bases between. The chain's CDR3 is CASSPPGGRETQYF. CDR3 coding DNA: TGTGCCAGCAGCCCTCCTGGGGGCAGAGAGACCCAGTACTTC. Based on the CDR3 plus reference TRBV2 and TRBJ2-5, the full variable domain is EPEVTQTPSHQVTQMGQEVILRCVPISNHLYFYWYRQILGQKVEFLVSFYNNEISEKSEIFDDQFSVERPDGSNFTLKIRSTKLEDSAMYFCASSPPGGRETQYFGPGTRLLVL.

The chain uses TRBV6-5 and TRBJ1-2; the D gene is possibly TRBD1 (6 bases). The CDR3 runs to 15 residues. The V end lost 3 bases, the J end lost 2 bases, and 13 bases lay between the germline ends. Germline CDR1 reads MNHEY; CDR2 reads SVGAGI. The CDR3 DNA is TGTGCCAGCAGTTATTTGTCAGGGGTGAACTATGGCTACACCTTC. It specifies CASSYLSGVNYGYTF.

This chain links TRBV5-1 with TRBJ1-1; 7 bases fit TRBD1. Germline CDR1 reads SGHRS; CDR2 reads YFSETQ. The CDR3 loop spans 17 amino acids. The trim removed 3 bases at V and 1 base at J, leaving 12 bases unmatched. CDR3 bases: TGCGCCAGCAGCTCGTTACGAACCGGGACAGAGAACACTGAAGCTTTCTTT. Its translation: CASSSLRTGTENTEAFF.

The chain has TRBV9 and TRBJ2-1; D gene uncertain. The CDR3 length is 16 residues. V was shortened by 0 bases and J by 2 bases, with 12 bases between the two germline ends. Germline V gene sequence: CDR1 SGDLS, CDR2 YYNGEE. CDR3 nucleotide sequence: TGTGCCAGCAGCGTAGCAGTTGGCGGTGCCTACAATGAGCAGTTCTTC. This translates into CASSVAVGGAYNEQFF.

The rearrangement joins TRBV16 to TRBJ2-1; D is uncertain. Trimming removed 0 bases from V and 7 bases from J, with 4 bases in between. CDR3 length equals 12 residues. Looked up from germline, CDR1 is KGHSY and CDR2 is FQNENV. The CDR3 DNA is TGTGCCAGCAGCCAATCGCGGAATGAGCAGTTCTTC. Encoded protein: CASSQSRNEQFF.

The chain is built from TRBV4-3 and TRBJ2-1; the D gene is possibly TRBD1 (5 bases). V lost 5 bases and J lost 7, with 18 bases in between. This CDR3 is 15 amino acids long. In germline, CDR1 is LGHNA, CDR2 YSLEER. The CDR3 region is CASSALGATLNEQFF. DNA of the CDR3: TGCGCCAGCAGCGCCCTAGGGGCGACATTGAATGAGCAGTTCTTC.

The chain has TRBV30 and TRBJ1-1, with no clear D. This CDR3 is 13 amino acids long. The V and J ends lost 0 bases and 4 bases respectively, with 9 bases between them. Germline V gene sequence: CDR1 GTSNPN, CDR2 SVGIG (reference sequence). The CDR3 loop is CAWSVHGFTEAFF. DNA for the CDR3: TGTGCCTGGAGTGTACACGGGTTCACTGAAGCTTTCTTT.

The CDR3: CASSYTGTGGYEQYF. In DNA form, the CDR3 reads TGTGCCAGTAGCTACACCGGGACAGGGGGTTATGAGCAGTACTTC. The rearrangement joins TRBV19 to TRBJ2-7; TRBD1 aligns across 11 bases. CDR1 and CDR2 from the germline V gene are LNHDA and SQIVND (reference sequence). The V gene end was trimmed by 6 bases and the J gene end by 7 bases; junction bases not matched to a gene: 11. The CDR3 totals 15 residues. The full variable domain, with the rest looked up from reference TRBV19 and TRBJ2-7, is DGGITQSPKYLFRKEGQNVTLSCEQNLNHDAMYWYRQDPGQGLRLIYYSQIVNDFQKGDIAEGYSVSREKKESFPLTVTSAQKNPTAFYLCASSYTGTGGYEQYFGPGTRLTVT.

Only a few counts were recorded for this clone. The CDR3 nucleotides are TGTGCCAGTAGTATTCGACAGGGGGCAGGAAACACTGAAGCTTTCTTT. Its translation is CASSIRQGAGNTEAFF. The rearrangement uses TRBV19 and TRBJ1-1; TRBD1 matches at 10 bases. V dropped 3 bases and J dropped 2; count of bases not matched to a gene: 6. The CDR3 has 16 amino acids. Germline V gene lookup returns CDR1 LNHDA and CDR2 SQIVND (reference sequence).

The CDR3 bases are TGTGCCAGCAGTCCCAGGGGACAGGGGGCTAATCAGCCCCAGCATTTT. Residues: CASSPRGQGANQPQHF. The rearrangement uses TRBV27 and TRBJ1-5, with TRBD1 identical over 12 bases. Germline loops: CDR1 MNHEY, CDR2 SMNVEV (reference sequence). This CDR3 is 16 amino acids long. The V and J ends lost 5 bases and 4 bases, in that order; junction bases with no gene match: 6.

This clone was observed a handful of times. This rearrangement joins TRBV5-6 to TRBJ2-7; 12 bases agree with TRBD2. V lost 4 bases and J lost 3; bases outside the gene matches: 2. CDR1 is SGHDT and CDR2 is YYEEEE in the germline V gene. The CDR3 contains 14 residues. CDR3 sequence reads: CASSRTSGIYEQYF. The CDR3 region has the DNA TGTGCCAGCAGCCGGACTAGCGGGATCTACGAGCAGTACTTC.

The CDR3 DNA follows: TGTGCCAGCAGAAGAGAGGCGCGCCGCGGGGAGACCCAGTACTTC. Its protein product is CASRREARRGETQYF. The chain employs TRBV5-4 and TRBJ2-5; TRBD2 is a possible D gene (5 bases). Per germline, CDR1 SGHNT and CDR2 YYREEE (reference sequence). The CDR3 contains 15 residues. V lost 5 bases and J 5 bases, leaving 19 bases between the germline ends.

The chain recombines TRBV5-4 with TRBJ1-2, with D uncertain. V shed 4 bases and J shed 4 bases, with 11 bases lying between them. The germline V gene has CDR1 SGHNT and CDR2 YYREEE (reference sequence). This CDR3 region has 13 residues. In DNA form, the CDR3 reads TGTGCCAGCAGCAATCAGGTCACCTATGGCTACACCTTC. Translated, it gives CASSNQVTYGYTF.

V usage is TRBV3-1 (or the pseudogene TRBV3-2) and J usage is TRBJ1-5, with a weak D call TRBD1 (5 bases). The germline gives CDR1 LGHDT, CDR2 YNNKEL (reference sequence). The V gene lost 1 base and the J gene lost 0 bases, with 13 bases spanning the gap. The CDR3 has 17 residues. CDR3 region: CASSQGGGGTSNQPQHF. The CDR3 DNA follows: TGTGCCAGCAGCCAAGGAGGCGGGGGGACTAGCAATCAGCCCCAGCATTTT.

The CDR3 DNA sequence: TGTGCCAGCAGTTTATTATTACAGGGGGCGAAGTTCTTC. Protein: CASSLLLQGAKFF. The rearrangement joins TRBV27 to TRBJ2-1; TRBD1 aligns across 9 bases. CDR1 and CDR2 (germline): MNHEY, SMNVEV (reference sequence). The CDR3 totals 13 residues. V lost 1 base and J lost 14; bases outside the gene matches: 6.

V and J are TRBV7-2 and TRBJ2-1, with a possible D match to TRBD2 (6 bases). The CDR3 runs 15 residues. Trimming cost V 3 bases and J 6 bases, with 15 bases left between them. The germline V gene encodes CDR1 SGHTA and CDR2 FQGNSA. DNA of the CDR3: TGTGCCAGCAGCTTTCTGTTCGGGAGCCGCAATGAGCAGTTCTTC. Translating gives CASSFLFGSRNEQFF.